The rows below give T cell receptor beta chains drawn from one sample of a study of spatial heterogeneity in lung cancer. Using its own MiXCR run on the 5' RACE reads, TCRdb lists one record per CDR3 protein. This sample has 10,000 or so distinct CDR3 sequences; 7.5% to 10% occur once, and the top ten carry less than 30%. This specimen was lung tumor tissue, taken at surgery. These receptor sequences come from a male donor with early-stage non-small cell lung cancer. Each CDR3 is given with its conserved first and last residue. The D gene is left open where the match is weak. Part of the rows lack a size; the others show once, few, many or a class for expanded clones.

TRBV15	14	TRBJ1-6	TRBD1	many	CATSTTGGGSPLHF	TGTGCCACCAGCACAACAGGGGGCGGGTCACCCCTCCACTTT
TRBV7-2	13	TRBJ1-2	TRBD1	medium-sized	CASSLAVGGGYTF	TGTGCCAGCAGCTTAGCAGTAGGGGGCGGCTACACCTTC
TRBV2	12	TRBJ2-5	TRBD2	few	CASRGGQETQYF	TGTGCCAGCCGCGGGGGTCAAGAGACCCAGTACTTC
TRBV15	13	TRBJ2-1	-	many	CATSRGLANEQFF	TGTGCCACCAGCAGAGGACTCGCCAATGAGCAGTTCTTC
TRBV7-9	12	TRBJ2-1	-	few	CASEGPDNEQFF	TGTGCCAGCGAGGGCCCTGACAATGAGCAGTTCTTC
TRBV18	14	TRBJ1-1	-	many	CASSPGHPDTEAFF	TGTGCCAGCTCACCCGGACACCCGGACACTGAAGCTTTCTTT
TRBV20-1	13	TRBJ1-1	-	many	CSARVPDSSQAFF	TGCAGTGCTAGAGTCCCCGACAGCAGTCAAGCTTTCTTT
TRBV7-2	14	TRBJ2-3	-	many	CASTLGQSTDTQYF	TGTGCCAGCACCTTAGGACAGAGCACAGATACGCAGTATTTT
TRBV12-3/TRBV12-4	12	TRBJ2-4	-	few	CASSLGPNIQYF	TGTGCCAGCAGTTTAGGGCCTAACATTCAGTACTTC
TRBV5-4	18	TRBJ2-3	-	many	CASRPETGGLVGTDTQYF	TGTGCCAGCAGGCCGGAGACAGGGGGACTAGTTGGCACAGATACGCAGTATTTT
TRBV9	16	TRBJ1-1	-	-	CASSVGGGKMNTEAFF	TGTGCCAGCAGCGTAGGTGGAGGGAAGATGAACACTGAAGCTTTCTTT
TRBV6-1	12	TRBJ2-7	-	few	CASSPVGREQYF	TGTGCCAGCAGTCCGGTCGGTCGCGAGCAGTACTTC
TRBV20-1	15	TRBJ2-1	TRBD2	-	CSARTTSGIGNEQFF	TGCAGTGCTAGAACGACTAGCGGGATAGGCAATGAGCAGTTCTTC
TRBV29-1	11	TRBJ1-2	-	many	CSGTSNYGYTF	TGCAGCGGGACTTCTAACTATGGCTACACCTTC
TRBV11-2	13	TRBJ2-3	TRBD2	many	CASSAGLGGTQYF	TGTGCCAGCAGCGCGGGACTAGGGGGTACGCAGTATTTT
TRBV6-2/TRBV6-3	14	TRBJ2-3	-	many	CASIPGGSTDTQYF	TGTGCCAGCATCCCCGGCGGGAGCACAGATACGCAGTATTTT
TRBV20-1	14	TRBJ1-6	TRBD1	few	CSASRGGPNSPLHF	TGCAGTGCTTCTAGAGGGGGCCCTAATTCACCCCTCCACTTT
TRBV10-3	13	TRBJ2-3	TRBD2	many	CAISERGADTQYF	TGTGCCATCAGTGAGCGGGGGGCAGATACGCAGTATTTT
TRBV7-9	14	TRBJ2-7	-	many	CASSPFPAGYEQYF	TGTGCCAGCAGCCCATTTCCGGCTGGCTACGAGCAGTACTTC
TRBV14	14	TRBJ1-6	-	-	CASGMGFGNSPLHF	TGTGCCAGTGGTATGGGATTCGGAAATTCACCCCTCCACTTT
TRBV29-1	13	TRBJ1-5	-	medium-sized	CSTRTESNQPQHF	TGCAGCACCCGGACAGAATCCAATCAGCCCCAGCATTTT
TRBV27	15	TRBJ1-1	TRBD1	many	CASSAWGQGSTEAFF	TGTGCCAGCAGTGCCTGGGGACAGGGGAGCACTGAAGCTTTCTTT
TRBV9	14	TRBJ1-5	-	many	CASSPWASNQPQHF	TGTGCCAGCAGCCCCTGGGCTAGCAATCAGCCCCAGCATTTT
TRBV4-2	14	TRBJ2-6	-	many	CASRGDSGANVLTF	TGTGCCAGCAGAGGGGATTCTGGGGCCAACGTCCTGACTTTC
TRBV29-1	13	TRBJ1-1	-	many	CSVGAAQNTEAFF	TGCAGCGTGGGGGCAGCCCAGAACACTGAAGCTTTCTTT